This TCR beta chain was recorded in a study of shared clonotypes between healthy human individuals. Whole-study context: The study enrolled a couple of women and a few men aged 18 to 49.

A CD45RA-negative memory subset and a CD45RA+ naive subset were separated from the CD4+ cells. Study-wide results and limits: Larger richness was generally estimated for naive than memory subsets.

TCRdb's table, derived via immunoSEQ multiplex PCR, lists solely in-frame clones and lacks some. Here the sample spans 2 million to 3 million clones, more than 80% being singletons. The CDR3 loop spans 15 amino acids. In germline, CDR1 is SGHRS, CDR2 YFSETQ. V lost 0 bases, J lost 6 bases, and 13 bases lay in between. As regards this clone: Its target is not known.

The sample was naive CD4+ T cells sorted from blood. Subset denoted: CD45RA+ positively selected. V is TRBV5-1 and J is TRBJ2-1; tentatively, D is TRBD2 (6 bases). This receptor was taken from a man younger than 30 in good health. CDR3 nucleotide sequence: TGCGCCAGCAGCTTGGTACGGCTGGGGGGCAATGAGCAGTTCTTC. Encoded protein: CASSLVRLGGNEQFF.